These 30 T cell receptor beta chains were all obtained from the same sample, sequenced in a study of T cell repertoires in cytomegalovirus infection. MiXCR was run by TCRdb on the reads, yielding one entry per CDR3 protein. The table has about 250,000 distinct CDR3 sequences, 6.5% seen once; the top ten hold less than 7.5%. Material for sequencing was PBMCs. The receptors stem from a human donor in good health (CMV status not recorded). Some clones in this sample may be carry-over from other donors' samples.

This clonotype was observed many times. V is TRBV2 and J is TRBJ2-3; 12 nucleotides align to TRBD2. Trimming cost V 4 bases and J 4 bases; bases outside gene matches: 3. CDR1 and CDR2 from the germline V gene are SNHLY and FYNNEI. This CDR3 has 15 residues. The CDR3 loop is CASSGLAGGADTQYF. The CDR3 region has the DNA TGTGCCAGCAGTGGGCTAGCGGGGGGGGCAGATACGCAGTATTTT.

This clonotype was observed many times. This rearrangement joins TRBV6-1 to TRBJ2-2; a possible D gene is TRBD2 (6 bases). Trimming pared 8 bases from V and 4 bases from J, leaving 17 bases between. Germline V CDR1 and CDR2: MNHNS, SASEGT. The CDR3 is made up of 15 amino acids. The CDR3 DNA is TGTGCCAGCTCCCGGGGGAGTAGTGGCACCGGGGAGCTGTTTTTT. It specifies CASSRGSSGTGELFF.

The chain has TRBV7-3 and TRBJ1-2; 9 nucleotides agree with TRBD1. The trim removed 4 bases at V and 7 bases at J, leaving 10 bases unmatched. CDR3 size: 15 residues. The V gene's germline CDR1 is SGHTA and CDR2 FQGTGA. The CDR3 DNA is TGTGCCAGCAGCTCAGGACAGGGGACGCTTTTTGGCTACACCTTC. Translation gives CASSSGQGTLFGYTF.

This clonotype has a count of ten or more. At one end the junction does not follow the germline gene, possibly because of a read error. This chain links TRBV7-8 with TRBJ1-5, with TRBD1 matching 9 bases. Germline V gives CDR1 SGHVS, CDR2 FQNEAQ. The CDR3 is made up of 15 amino acids. The CDR3 nucleotides are TGCGCCAGTATCCGGGACAGGGCCTTAAATCAGCCCCAGCATTTT. Protein product: CASIRDRALNQPQHF. Full variable domain (remainder filled in from reference TRBV7-8 and TRBJ1-5): GAGVSQSPRYKVAKRGQDVALRCDPISGHVSLFWYQQALGQGPEFLTYFQNEAQLDKSGLPSDRFFAERPEGSVSTLKIQRTQQEDSAVYLCASIRDRALNQPQHFGDGTRLSIL.

This clonotype was counted ten times or more. The genes are TRBV12-3 or TRBV12-4 and TRBJ2-7; 7 nucleotides match TRBD1. The CDR3 has 15 residues. V lost 5 bases to trimming and J lost 0 bases; unmatched junction nucleotides: 7. In DNA, the CDR3 is TGTGCCAGCAGTACAGGGGCCCTACACTCCTACGAGCAGTACTTC. Protein sequence: CASSTGALHSYEQYF.

This clonotype came up many times. The chain couples TRBV7-3 to TRBJ1-6, with a tentative D call TRBD1 (5 bases). Germline CDR1 reads SGHTA; CDR2 reads FQGTGA. V lost 1 base to trimming and J lost 13 bases, with 23 bases between them. This CDR3 has 17 amino acids. DNA for the CDR3: TGTGCCAGCAGCTTAAGGGGACGGGGCAGCGGAAAAACGCCCCTCCACTTT. Protein sequence: CASSLRGRGSGKTPLHF.

The gene calls are TRBV28 and TRBJ1-2; D remains ambiguous. Germline CDR1 and CDR2: MDHEN and SYDVKM. Trimming took off 5 bases at V and 8 bases at J, with 9 bases between the two ends. The CDR3 length is 11 residues. The CDR3 spells CASSTVTGYTF. CDR3 nucleotide sequence: TGTGCCAGCAGTACCGTTACGGGCTACACCTTC.

This clonotype came up a few times. This CDR3 reads CASVHLLNTGELFF. The CDR3 region has the DNA TGTGCCAGCGTACACCTACTTAACACCGGGGAGCTGTTTTTT. This chain uses TRBV12-3 or TRBV12-4 with TRBJ2-2; D not certain. V gave up 8 bases and J gave up 2 bases, with 12 bases separating them. The CDR3 runs to 14 residues.

In its sample, this clonotype was seen many times. The rearrangement links TRBV20-1 to TRBJ2-7; 7 bases are a match to TRBD1. From germline, CDR1 is DFQATT and CDR2 SNEGSKA (reference sequence). This CDR3 spans 12 amino acids. With V trimmed by 7 bases and J by 12 bases, 15 bases remained unmatched. The CDR3 spells CSVEGAGASTYF. The CDR3 DNA reads TGCAGTGTCGAGGGGGCAGGCGCATCCACGTACTTC.

The chain has TRBV20-1 and TRBJ2-7; 9 nucleotides agree with TRBD1. Germline lookup yields CDR1 DFQATT and CDR2 SNEGSKA (reference sequence). The CDR3 has 12 amino acids. CDR3 nucleotide sequence: TGCAGCGCGGGACAGGGACTAAAGGTGCAGTACTTC. Translation: CSAGQGLKVQYF.

This clonotype was detected ten times or more. A much larger clone differs from this one at a single base, so this may be a read error. The rearrangement uses TRBV7-8 and TRBJ1-5, with 8 bases fitting TRBD1. Germline-derived CDR1 and CDR2 are SGHVS and FQNEAQ. With 5 bases clipped from V and 3 bases from J, the junction kept 6 bases outside the gene matches. CDR3 length: 15 residues. CDR3: CASSPRTGNNQPQHF. CDR3 nucleotides: TGTGCCAGCAGCCCCCGGACAGGGAACAATCAGCCCCAGCATTTT.

This clonotype was observed a few times. The J gene is TRBJ1-2, the V gene TRBV29-1; 8 bases match TRBD1. In germline, CDR1 is SQVTM, CDR2 ANQGSEA. This CDR3 comprises 13 residues. Trimming cost V 6 bases and J 1 base; bases outside gene matches: 4. Here the CDR3 DNA reads TGCAGCGTCGGGACAGGAGATAACTATGGCTACACCTTC. Encoded protein: CSVGTGDNYGYTF.

This clonotype was seen many times. V and J are TRBV7-2 and TRBJ1-2, with no clear D. This CDR3 region has 13 residues. The V gene's germline CDR1 is SGHTA and CDR2 FQGNSA. Trimming removed 5 bases from V and 1 base from J, with 8 bases in between. CDR3 DNA sequence: TGTGCCAGCAGCCTCGGGTTTAACTATGGCTACACCTTC. It yields the protein CASSLGFNYGYTF. Looking up the rest from reference TRBV7-2 and TRBJ1-2 gives the full variable domain: GAGVSQSPSNKVTEKGKDVELRCDPISGHTALYWYRQSLGQGLEFLIYFQGNSAPDKSGLPSDRFSAERTGGSVSTLTIQRTQQEDSAVYLCASSLGFNYGYTFGSGTRLTVV.

This clonotype was picked up many times. The V call is TRBV6-2 or TRBV6-3, the J call TRBJ1-4, with D perhaps TRBD1 (6 bases). Germline V gene data show CDR1 as MNHEY and CDR2 as SVGEGT. The CDR3 runs 15 residues. Trimming took 5 bases from V and 6 from J, leaving 16 bases between them. The CDR3 DNA reads TGTGCCAGCAGTGGACTCCGGGACACCTATGAAAAACTGTTTTTT. Translating it yields CASSGLRDTYEKLFF.

This clonotype was seen a handful of times. The J gene is TRBJ2-2, the V gene TRBV27; TRBD1 aligns across 8 bases. The CDR3 spans 16 residues. Germline lookup yields CDR1 MNHEY and CDR2 SMNVEV (reference sequence). After removal of 4 bases from V and 3 bases from J, the junction contained 7 bases not matched to a gene. The CDR3 DNA reads as TGTGCCAGCAGTTCCCGGACAGGGAGGTACACCGGGGAGCTGTTTTTT. This translates into CASSSRTGRYTGELFF.

In this sample, this clonotype turned up many times. The V call is TRBV7-2, the J call TRBJ1-2; D not certain. Germline V gene lookup returns CDR1 SGHTA and CDR2 FQGNSA. The V and J ends lost 1 base and 8 bases respectively, with 8 bases between them. The CDR3 is made up of 12 amino acids. CDR3 in DNA: TGTGCCAGCAGCTTAGGAGTACTGGGCTACACCTTC. This translates into CASSLGVLGYTF.

This chain links TRBV4-2 with TRBJ2-3; 8 positions agree with TRBD2. This CDR3 contains 15 residues. The V segment lost 4 bases and the J segment 4 bases; nucleotides outside the gene matches: 7. The germline gives CDR1 LGHNA, CDR2 YNFKEQ. As DNA, the CDR3 is TGTGCCAGCAGCCCCTCAGCGGGGGTGTCAGATACGCAGTATTTT. It encodes CASSPSAGVSDTQYF.

This clonotype was counted at least ten times. The V call is TRBV7-2, the J call TRBJ1-1; D perhaps matches TRBD1 (6 bases). The CDR3 length is 15 residues. Looked up from germline, CDR1 is SGHTA and CDR2 is FQGNSA. V lost 0 bases and J 5 bases, leaving 13 bases between the germline ends. CDR3 region: CASSLAAGAGTEAFF. The CDR3, as DNA: TGTGCCAGCAGCTTAGCCGCAGGGGCCGGTACTGAAGCTTTCTTT.

The sample holds many counts of this clonotype. CDR3 DNA: TGTGCCAGCAGCCAAGAGAGGTCTAGCGGGGGGAGAAATGAGCAGTTCTTC. Translated: CASSQERSSGGRNEQFF. The chain is built from TRBV3-1 and TRBJ2-1, with 11 bases matching TRBD2. There are 17 residues in the CDR3. Trimming cost V 0 bases and J 7 bases; bases outside gene matches: 8. Germline CDR1 is LGHDT and CDR2 is YNNKEL (reference sequence).

The rearrangement links TRBV6-2 or TRBV6-3 to TRBJ2-5, with 9 positions matching TRBD1. From germline, CDR1 is MNHEY and CDR2 SVGEGT. The CDR3 covers 14 residues. The V and J ends lost 6 bases and 5 bases, in that order; junction bases with no gene match: 7. CDR3 in amino acids: CASREQGAVETQYF. CDR3 bases: TGTGCCAGCAGGGAACAGGGGGCCGTGGAGACCCAGTACTTC.

The CDR3 spells CAISDGRGKSTEAFF. The CDR3 region has the DNA TGTGCCATCAGTGATGGAAGGGGTAAGAGCACTGAAGCTTTCTTT. This chain links TRBV10-3 with TRBJ1-1; D may be TRBD1 (5 bases). The CDR3 totals 15 residues. Trimming left V 3 bases short and J 4 bases short, with 15 bases between. Germline assignment: CDR1 ENHRY and CDR2 SYGVKD.

This clonotype was observed at least ten times. Just one base apart from a much larger clone, this may be a read error. The chain uses TRBV7-2 and TRBJ2-6; D ambiguous. Germline V gene sequence: CDR1 SGHTA, CDR2 FQGNSA. Trimming pared 7 bases from V and 0 bases from J, leaving 4 bases between. This CDR3 contains 13 residues. CDR3 DNA: TGTGCCAGCACCCCCTCTGGGGCCAACGTCCTGACTTTC. This sequence encodes CASTPSGANVLTF.

DNA of the CDR3: TGTGCCAGCAGCGTAGAAGGGAATTCACCCCTCCACTTT. Its translation: CASSVEGNSPLHF. The chain is built from TRBV9 and TRBJ1-6; D unresolved. The CDR3 is 13 amino acids. V was clipped by 0 bases and J by 7 bases, with 5 bases between them. Germline loops: CDR1 SGDLS, CDR2 YYNGEE.

This clonotype came up a few times. The rearrangement joins TRBV19 to TRBJ2-1; a weak D match, TRBD1 (7 bases). Germline-derived CDR1 and CDR2 are LNHDA and SQIVND (reference sequence). This CDR3 has 12 residues. The V and J ends lost 5 bases and 12 bases respectively, with 14 bases between them. The CDR3 coding sequence is TGTGCCAGTAGTGGAGGGGGCGAGCGGCAGTTCTTC. Its translation is CASSGGGERQFF.

The table lists this clonotype with many counts. This chain links TRBV7-9 with TRBJ2-7; 8 bases are a match to TRBD1. CDR3 length: 14 residues. Germline CDR1 SEHNR, CDR2 FQNEAQ (reference sequence). With V trimmed by 4 bases and J by 6 bases, 8 bases remained unmatched. The CDR3 bases are TGTGCCAGCAGCTATACTGGACAGGGTGTCGAGCAGTACTTC. Amino acids: CASSYTGQGVEQYF.

This clonotype was observed at least ten times. The chain is built from TRBV7-9 and TRBJ2-2; no firm D call. V gave up 3 bases and J gave up 0 bases, with 14 bases separating them. Germline CDR1 SEHNR, CDR2 FQNEAQ (reference sequence). The CDR3 runs 17 residues. The CDR3 is CASSFPAVKSNTGELFF. The DNA of the CDR3 is TGTGCCAGCAGCTTCCCGGCAGTGAAGTCGAACACCGGGGAGCTGTTTTTT.

This clonotype appeared many times. The chain is built from TRBV6-2 or TRBV6-3 and TRBJ2-5; D is perhaps TRBD2 (5 bases). The ends were cut back, 5 bases at V and 4 bases at J, with 20 bases in the middle. CDR1 and CDR2 from the germline V gene are MNHEY and SVGEGT. The CDR3 totals 16 residues. The CDR3 here is CASSPRSLGLGETQYF. DNA for the CDR3: TGTGCCAGCAGTCCCCGCTCCCTAGGACTGGGAGAGACCCAGTACTTC.

The chain has TRBV5-6 and TRBJ2-7; D not resolved. Germline V lookup: CDR1 SGHDT, CDR2 YYEEEE. V was clipped by 1 base and J by 3 bases, with 5 bases between them. The CDR3 length is 12 residues. The CDR3 protein is CASSLWSYEQYF. In DNA, the CDR3 is TGTGCCAGCAGCTTGTGGAGCTACGAGCAGTACTTC.

The J gene is TRBJ2-5, the V gene TRBV12-3 or TRBV12-4; D is ambiguous. CDR3 length: 14 residues. The V and J ends lost 8 bases and 0 bases respectively, with 13 bases between them. The CDR3 is CASRPEEYQETQYF. CDR3 in DNA: TGTGCCAGCCGCCCCGAGGAGTACCAAGAGACCCAGTACTTC.

With regard to this clonotype: A much larger clone is a single base away; this may be a read error. Because the CDR3 is missing its conserved closing phenylalanine or tryptophan, this is likely a read error. The CDR3 reads CSARDRQGQETQYY. Written as DNA, the CDR3 is TGCAGTGCTAGAGATCGACAGGGACAAGAGACCCAGTACTAC. The chain carries TRBV20-1 and TRBJ2-5; 7 nucleotides agree with TRBD1. The V segment lost 0 bases and the J segment 2 bases; nucleotides outside the gene matches: 3. This CDR3 contains 14 residues. The germline V gene encodes CDR1 DFQATT and CDR2 SNEGSKA (reference sequence).